Shown below are 13 T cell receptor beta chains from a single sample sequenced in a study of CD8 T cells in ankylosing spondylitis. The study's findings and limits: A TCR beta motif made of roughly eight highly homologous variants seemed typical of ankylosing spondylitis blood.

MiXCR, run by TCRdb on the 5' RACE reads, gives a single entry per CDR3 protein. The sample has 100,000 to 150,000 distinct CDR3 sequences, more than 15% seen once. For these receptors, no antigen is known. The material sequenced was blood, either unsorted or a sorted T cell fraction (not recorded which). All receptors come from a male donor with ankylosing spondylitis.

The rearrangement uses TRBV29-1 and TRBJ2-7, with 7 bases lining up with TRBD1. Germline assignment: CDR1 SQVTM and CDR2 ANQGSEA. Germline trimming cut 3 bases from V and 3 bases from J; bases unmatched to any gene: 2. The CDR3 contains 12 residues. CDR3 sequence: CSVEGQYYEQYF. CDR3 in DNA: TGCAGCGTTGAGGGACAGTACTACGAGCAGTACTTC.

The chain employs TRBV28 and TRBJ2-1; D not resolved. Per the germline V gene, CDR1 is MDHEN and CDR2 is SYDVKM. The CDR3 runs to 13 residues. V dropped 1 base and J dropped 8 bases, with 9 bases sitting between them. CDR3 bases: TGTGCCAGCAGTTTATTGGCCCAGGATGAGCAGTTCTTC. Translating it yields CASSLLAQDEQFF.

The chain joins TRBV9 to TRBJ1-2, with TRBD1 matching over 7 bases. Germline lookup yields CDR1 SGDLS and CDR2 YYNGEE. V lost 3 bases to trimming and J lost 7 bases; unmatched junction nucleotides: 3. This CDR3 is built from 12 residues. Here the CDR3 DNA reads TGTGCCAGCAGCGCACAGGGGAGTGGCTACACCTTC. It codes for CASSAQGSGYTF.

This clonotype was picked up a small number of times. This sequence joins TRBV11-2 and TRBJ2-1, with unresolved D. This CDR3 is built from 16 residues. Germline V CDR1 and CDR2: SGHAT, FQNNGV. V shed 3 bases and J shed 3 bases, with 15 bases lying between them. CDR3 sequence (DNA): TGTGCCAGCAGCTTTACGCAGGTGCGGCGCTACAATGAGCAGTTCTTC. It translates to CASSFTQVRRYNEQFF.

The chain carries TRBV11-3 and TRBJ2-7, with 10 bases matching TRBD1. V dropped 5 bases and J dropped 6; count of bases not matched to a gene: 7. The germline gives CDR1 SGHNT, CDR2 YENEEA. The CDR3 contains 14 residues. CDR3 in DNA: TGTGCCAGCAGCACCCCCGGGACAGGGGTCGAGCAGTACTTC. Its translation is CASSTPGTGVEQYF. Combining the CDR3 with reference TRBV11-3 and TRBJ2-7 gives the whole variable domain EAGVVQSPRYKIIEKKQPVAFWCNPISGHNTLYWYLQNLGQGPELLIRYENEEAVDDSQLPKDRFSAERLKGVDSTLKIQPAELGDSAVYLCASSTPGTGVEQYFGPGTRLTVT.

The chain is built from TRBV6-1 and TRBJ1-2; possible D gene TRBD1, 6 bases. This CDR3 is 12 amino acids long. Germline values: CDR1 MNHNS, CDR2 SASEGT. Trimming shortened V by 5 bases and J by 6 bases, and 10 bases separated the two germline ends. CDR3 nucleotide sequence: TGTGCCAGCAGTCCCAGGGGTGATGGCTACACCTTC. Protein product: CASSPRGDGYTF.

The chain uses TRBV29-1 and TRBJ2-3, with 15 bases that match TRBD2. The CDR3 is 16 residues long. The junction had 5 bases not matched to a gene; V was cut back by 5 bases and J by 2 bases. Germline CDR1 and CDR2: SQVTM and ANQGSEA. This CDR3 reads CSVLGLAGGHTDTQYF. The CDR3 DNA follows: TGCAGCGTTCTTGGACTAGCGGGAGGGCACACAGATACGCAGTATTTT.

This clonotype has only a few counts. This chain joins TRBV4-1 and TRBJ1-3; D may be TRBD1 (5 bases). Germline assignment: CDR1 MGHRA and CDR2 YSYEKL. With 0 bases removed from V and 4 bases from J, the gap between germline ends came to 10 bases. This CDR3 is built from 15 residues. The CDR3 reads CASSQEVRAGNTIYF. Written as DNA, the CDR3 is TGCGCCAGCAGCCAAGAGGTCAGGGCGGGAAACACCATATATTTT.

A few counts support this clonotype. The V call is TRBV6-1, the J call TRBJ2-4, with D possibly being TRBD2 (6 bases). This CDR3 has 14 residues. Germline values: CDR1 MNHNS, CDR2 SASEGT. V was clipped by 8 bases and J by 3 bases, with 14 bases between them. The CDR3 region is CASSWGGGKNIQYF. The CDR3 DNA reads as TGTGCCAGCTCCTGGGGAGGCGGCAAAAACATTCAGTACTTC.

The rearrangement joins TRBV5-1 to TRBJ2-7, with TRBD2 as a possible D gene (5 bases). The germline gives CDR1 SGHRS, CDR2 YFSETQ. Between the trimmed V and J ends, which lost 4 bases and 5 bases, there was a span of 16 bases. The CDR3 covers 14 residues. The chain's CDR3 is CASSTRSVGDEQYF. Here the CDR3 DNA reads TGCGCCAGCAGCACCCGGAGCGTCGGGGACGAGCAGTACTTC.

V gene TRBV6-1 combines with J gene TRBJ2-1, with D hard to call. CDR1 is MNHNS and CDR2 is SASEGT in the germline V gene. V lost 8 bases to trimming and J lost 0 bases, with 11 bases between them. The CDR3 length is 14 residues. The CDR3 sequence: CASLDRSSYNEQFF. CDR3 coding DNA: TGTGCCAGCCTGGACCGGAGCTCCTACAATGAGCAGTTCTTC.

The table lists this clonotype with a few counts. The chain uses TRBV4-1 and TRBJ2-1; 11 bases align to TRBD2. The germline gives CDR1 MGHRA, CDR2 YSYEKL. The CDR3 consists of 15 residues. J lost 8 bases, V lost 4 bases, and 7 bases had no gene match. CDR3 in DNA: TGCGCCAGCAGCCTCATAGCGGGAGGGCGTGATGAGCAGTTCTTC. It yields the protein CASSLIAGGRDEQFF.

There are a few counts of this clonotype. The chain joins TRBV7-2 to TRBJ2-6, with D uncertain. V dropped 8 bases and J dropped 1 base, with 9 bases sitting between them. Germline V gene sequence: CDR1 SGHTA, CDR2 FQGNSA. The CDR3 loop spans 14 amino acids. CDR3 loop: CASEEPSGANVLTF. The CDR3 region has the DNA TGTGCCAGCGAGGAGCCTTCTGGGGCCAACGTCCTGACTTTC.